A selection of T cell receptor beta chains follows, all from one sample in a study of T-cell reconstitution after alpha-beta-depleted transplantation in children. TCRdb called the PCR reads again in MiXCR, with one record for every CDR3 protein. The repertoire holds 90,000 to 130,000 distinct CDR3 sequences, with almost 6.5% as singletons. The specimen was PBMCs, mostly from graft donor cells, collected 360 days after TCRalphabeta/CD19-depleted stem cell transplant. The receptor source for this set is a male patient aged 2 to 10 who had a stem cell transplant for acute lymphoblastic leukemia, so the T cells may come from the graft donor. CDR3s include the opening cysteine and the closing phenylalanine or tryptophan. A D gene is named only where the DNA matches it firmly. For some rows the clone size is stated as once, few or many, or as a class when expanded; others skip it.

clone size	V gene	J gene	D gene	CDR3 DNA	CDR3 protein
many	TRBV4-1	TRBJ2-2	NA	TGCGCCAGCAGCCACTCCCCGGTTTCTTCTTCCGGGGAGCTGTTTTTT	CASSHSPVSSSGELFF
many	TRBV4-2	TRBJ2-7	TRBD1	TGTGCCAGCAGCCATGAGGGACAGAGCAACGACGAGCAGTACTTC	CASSHEGQSNDEQYF
many	TRBV27	TRBJ2-3	TRBD1	TGTGCCAGCAGTTTGTCCGGGACAGGGACAGATACGCAGTATTTT	CASSLSGTGTDTQYF
many	TRBV28	TRBJ2-7	NA	TGTGCCAGCAGGGGGAGCACGGACTACGAGCAGTACTTC	CASRGSTDYEQYF
NA	TRBV28	TRBJ1-4	NA	TGTGCCAGCAGTTTCGAGGGGAGCACTAATGAAAAACTGTTTTTT	CASSFEGSTNEKLFF
many	TRBV5-5	TRBJ2-3	NA	TGTGCCAGCAGCTTGGTTTTCCGTTCCACAGATACGCAGTATTTT	CASSLVFRSTDTQYF
NA	TRBV27	TRBJ2-1	NA	TGTGCCAGCAGCCGTAACCCACTCAATGAGCAGTTCTTC	CASSRNPLNEQFF
NA	TRBV3-1	TRBJ2-7	TRBD2	TGTGCCACCAGCCATCGACTAGCGAGCAGCTACGAGCAGTACTTC	CATSHRLASSYEQYF
few	TRBV30	TRBJ2-2	NA	TGTGCCTGGAGTGTAGGGGGGGGCGTGGAGCTGTTTTTT	CAWSVGGGVELFF
NA	TRBV6-5	TRBJ2-7	NA	TGTGCCAGCAGTTACTCCAGGGGCACCTACGAGCAGTACTTC	CASSYSRGTYEQYF
many	TRBV9	TRBJ2-2	NA	TGTGCCAGCAGCGTAGCCCTCGGAGCTACTCGCGGGGAGCTGTTTTTT	CASSVALGATRGELFF
few	TRBV11-1	TRBJ1-5	TRBD1	TGTGCCAGCAGCTCATCCCGGGACAGGGGTTCCGGTAGCAATCAGCCCCAGCATTTT	CASSSSRDRGSGSNQPQHF
many	TRBV29-1	TRBJ2-4	NA	TGCAGCGTTGAAAAAAACATTCAGTACTTC	CSVEKNIQYF
many	TRBV2	TRBJ2-5	NA	TGTGCCAGCAGTGAAGGAGGATCGGGTTTGACCCAGTACTTC	CASSEGGSGLTQYF
few	TRBV20-1	TRBJ2-7	TRBD2	TGCAGTGCTACTAATCTAGCGGGGGCCTTATCCTACGAGCAGTACTTC	CSATNLAGALSYEQYF